This passage covers 32 T cell receptor beta chains from one sample sequenced in a study of T cells in Graves' hyperthyroidism and ophthalmopathy. Template material for amplifying TCR beta CDR3 regions consisted of RNA transcripts. The HTBI primer set served for first-round RT-PCR of the TCR CDR3. TCRdb analysed the multiplex PCR reads with MiXCR anew, one entry per CDR3 protein. The sample carries 660,000 or so distinct CDR3 sequences, less than 25% recorded once. The sequenced sample was blood. The receptor set was obtained from a man in his thirties or forties with Graves' ophthalmopathy.

V is TRBV20-1 and J is TRBJ2-3, with 8 positions matching TRBD2. Germline V lookup: CDR1 DFQATT, CDR2 SNEGSKA (reference sequence). V dropped 3 bases and J dropped 6; count of bases not matched to a gene: 8. CDR3 length: 14 residues. CDR3 nucleotide sequence: TGCAGTGCTAGGAAGGGTAGCGGGATTGATACGCAGTATTTT. Amino acid sequence: CSARKGSGIDTQYF.

This chain joins TRBV27 and TRBJ2-7; weak D call: TRBD2 (6 bases). CDR3 length equals 14 residues. Per germline, CDR1 MNHEY and CDR2 SMNVEV (reference sequence). The V and J ends lost 5 bases and 5 bases respectively, with 16 bases between them. CDR3 residues: CASSPRGLEHEQYF. In DNA, the CDR3 is TGTGCCAGCAGTCCTCGGGGACTGGAGCACGAGCAGTACTTC.

This clonotype was detected many times. The J gene is TRBJ2-7, the V gene TRBV28; D unresolved. The germline V gene encodes CDR1 MDHEN and CDR2 SYDVKM. V shed 5 bases and J shed 2 bases, with 13 bases lying between them. This CDR3 spans 14 amino acids. CDR3 residues: CASSPTPRTYEQYF. CDR3 nucleotides: TGTGCCAGCAGTCCTACACCGCGGACCTACGAGCAGTACTTC.

Comments on this clonotype: An end of the junction differs from the germline gene, which may be a read error. CDR3 sequence reads: CASSYSGQFYEQYF. CDR3 bases: TGTGCCAGCAGTTACTCGGGACAGTTCTACGAGCAGTACTTC. V gene TRBV6-4 combines with J gene TRBJ2-7, with 7 nucleotides matching TRBD1. CDR3 size: 14 residues. The germline CDR1 and CDR2 sequences are MRHNA and SNTAGT.

The J gene is TRBJ2-1, the V gene TRBV15, with a tentative D call TRBD2 (5 bases). The length of the CDR3 is 14 residues. The ends were cut back, 0 bases at V and 10 bases at J, with 13 bases in the middle. In germline, CDR1 is LNHNV, CDR2 YYDKDF (reference sequence). The CDR3 DNA is TGTGCCACCAGCAGAGATCGGACTCCAAACGAGCAGTTCTTC. Amino acid sequence: CATSRDRTPNEQFF. Drawing the rest from reference TRBV15 and TRBJ2-1, the complete variable domain is DAMVIQNPRYQVTQFGKPVTLSCSQTLNHNVMYWYQQKSSQAPKLLFHYYDKDFNNEADTPDNFQSRRPNTSFCFLDIRSPGLGDTAMYLCATSRDRTPNEQFFGPGTRLTVL.

This clonotype was recorded a few times. The gene calls are TRBV27 and TRBJ1-1; no firm D call. Trimming took 4 bases from V and 0 from J, leaving 12 bases between them. The CDR3 sequence is 15 residues long. Germline CDR1 reads MNHEY; CDR2 reads SMNVEV (reference sequence). The CDR3 protein is CASSSSTDMNTEAFF. The CDR3 region has the DNA TGTGCCAGCAGTTCCTCGACCGACATGAACACTGAAGCTTTCTTT.

The rearrangement uses TRBV28 and TRBJ2-7, with TRBD1 identical over 8 bases. V shed 1 base and J 0 bases; nucleotides not matched to a gene: 2. The CDR3 loop spans 15 amino acids. Germline CDR1 is MDHEN and CDR2 is SYDVKM. The CDR3 sequence is CASSLSQGGSYEQYF. CDR3 coding DNA: TGTGCCAGCAGTTTATCACAGGGGGGCTCCTACGAGCAGTACTTC.

V is TRBV5-1 and J is TRBJ2-7; D is possibly TRBD2 (6 bases). The CDR3 spans 14 residues. The germline gives CDR1 SGHRS, CDR2 YFSETQ. Trimming stripped 0 bases from V and 6 bases from J, with 13 bases between. As DNA, the CDR3 is TGCGCCAGCAGCTTGGATGGTACCGGGGGCGAGCAGTACTTC. Amino acid sequence: CASSLDGTGGEQYF.

This clonotype showed up just a few times. This chain connects TRBV6-1 to TRBJ1-4, with 10 nucleotides matching TRBD1. Germline assignment: CDR1 MNHNS and CDR2 SASEGT. The trim removed 5 bases at V and 2 bases at J, leaving 5 bases unmatched. This CDR3 is 16 amino acids long. CDR3 protein: CASSRDRGRTNEKLFF. The CDR3 DNA is TGTGCCAGCAGTCGAGACAGGGGGCGTACTAATGAAAAACTGTTTTTT.

The J gene is TRBJ2-1, the V gene TRBV20-1; possible D gene TRBD1, 5 bases. The germline gives CDR1 DFQATT, CDR2 SNEGSKA (reference sequence). With 0 bases removed from V and 5 bases from J, the gap between germline ends came to 8 bases. The CDR3 is 13 amino acids. In nucleotides, the CDR3 is TGCAGTGCTAGAGAACCAGGGAACAATGAGCAGTTCTTC. Protein product: CSAREPGNNEQFF.

The J gene is TRBJ1-3, the V gene TRBV28; 7 bases line up with TRBD1. This CDR3 has 16 amino acids. V gave up 2 bases and J gave up 0 bases; unmatched junction bases: 4. Germline-derived CDR1 and CDR2 are MDHEN and SYDVKM. The CDR3 nucleotides are TGTGCCAGCAGTTTACGGGGACAGTTCTCTGGAAACACCATATATTTT. Encoded protein: CASSLRGQFSGNTIYF.

In regard to this clonotype: The conserved final phenylalanine or tryptophan is absent from the CDR3, which likely points to a read error. The limits of the CDR3 on the DNA are not certain, so only TCRdb's listed CDR3 is given. V and J are TRBV28 and TRBJ2-7; TRBD1, the D gene given by the table, was not confirmed from the DNA. The germline V gene has CDR1 MDHEN and CDR2 SYDVKM. The CDR3 is 13 amino acids long, termini counted. This chain's CDR3 is CASSPETGTPHWG.

The sample holds many counts of this clonotype. The rearrangement links TRBV11-2 to TRBJ1-2, with 12 bases aligning to TRBD1. Unmatched junction bases numbered 8, after V lost 5 bases and J lost 7 bases. This CDR3 comprises 15 residues. Looked up from germline, CDR1 is SGHAT and CDR2 is FQNNGV. The CDR3 loop reads CASSVRGQGASGYTF. The CDR3 region has the DNA TGTGCCAGCAGCGTACGGGGACAGGGGGCTAGTGGCTACACCTTC.

This clonotype was counted at least ten times. V is TRBV30 and J is TRBJ2-3; D is ambiguous. The V end lost 0 bases, the J end lost 1 base, and 11 bases lay between the germline ends. This CDR3 has 15 amino acids. Looked up from germline, CDR1 is GTSNPN and CDR2 is SVGIG (reference sequence). CDR3: CAWSVGSYGTDTQYF. CDR3 sequence (DNA): TGTGCCTGGAGTGTAGGCAGTTATGGCACAGATACGCAGTATTTT.

As concerns this clonotype: It may be a read error: a sequence one base away is much more abundant. This chain links TRBV12-3 or TRBV12-4 with TRBJ2-1; 9 positions match TRBD1. This CDR3 spans 15 amino acids. The trim removed 5 bases at V and 10 bases at J, leaving 12 bases unmatched. The CDR3 bases are TGTGCCAGCAGTCCCAACAGGGGGCGCCCCCACGAGCAGTTCTTC. Its protein product is CASSPNRGRPHEQFF.

The sample holds a few counts of this clonotype. The V call is TRBV5-1, the J call TRBJ2-2; D is unresolved. Germline CDR1 and CDR2: SGHRS and YFSETQ. The CDR3 is 16 amino acids. Deletions cut 4 bases from V and 1 base from J, with 14 bases between. CDR3 DNA: TGCGCCAGCAGCCCAGGTGGACCTCTGAACACCGGGGAGCTGTTTTTT. Residues: CASSPGGPLNTGELFF.

The V call is TRBV15, the J call TRBJ2-5, with D perhaps matching TRBD1 (6 bases). Trimming left V 1 base short and J 1 base short, with 7 bases between. The CDR3 totals 14 residues. Germline values: CDR1 LNHNV, CDR2 YYDKDF (reference sequence). The DNA for the CDR3 is TGTGCCACCAGCAGAGGGACAGTCCAAGAGACCCAGTACTTC. As protein: CATSRGTVQETQYF.

This clonotype was counted only a few times. This chain joins TRBV20-1 and TRBJ2-3; the match to TRBD2 covers 8 bases. After removal of 2 bases from V and 3 bases from J, the junction contained 10 bases not matched to a gene. Germline CDR1 reads DFQATT; CDR2 reads SNEGSKA (reference sequence). The CDR3 loop spans 16 amino acids. Here the CDR3 reads CSARQVGRAVTDTQYF. The CDR3 region has the DNA TGCAGTGCTAGACAGGTCGGGAGGGCCGTTACAGATACGCAGTATTTT.

The table lists this clonotype with many counts. The chain uses TRBV28 and TRBJ1-5; TRBD1 matches 10 bases. From germline, CDR1 is MDHEN and CDR2 SYDVKM. CDR3 length: 15 residues. V lost 5 bases and J lost 4; bases outside the gene matches: 5. The CDR3 DNA follows: TGTGCCAGCAGTAAGACAGGGGGCACGAATCAGCCCCAGCATTTT. Translation gives CASSKTGGTNQPQHF.

This clonotype has just a few counts. V and J are TRBV6-1 and TRBJ2-7; TRBD2 matches 9 bases. Germline-derived CDR1 and CDR2 are MNHNS and SASEGT. The length of the CDR3 is 17 residues. J lost 4 bases, V lost 8 bases, and 18 bases had no gene match. The CDR3 nucleotides read TGTGCCAGCTCCCCCTTCGGTTCAGTAGCGGGAGAGTACGAGCAGTACTTC. As protein: CASSPFGSVAGEYEQYF.

This clonotype was detected many times. The V call is TRBV12-3 or TRBV12-4, the J call TRBJ1-5; D call uncertain. The CDR3 totals 13 residues. The ends were cut back, 4 bases at V and 5 bases at J, with 9 bases in the middle. CDR3 in amino acids: CASSWNRDQPQHF. Here the CDR3 DNA reads TGTGCCAGCAGTTGGAATAGGGATCAGCCCCAGCATTTT.

This rearrangement joins TRBV3-1 to TRBJ1-4, with TRBD1 identical over 7 bases. Losses at the gene ends were 6 bases for V and 8 bases for J; bases not matched to a gene: 12. The CDR3 length is 15 residues. Germline CDR1 is LGHDT and CDR2 is YNNKEL (reference sequence). This CDR3 is CASSSGQAGGEKLFF. The CDR3, as DNA: TGTGCCAGCAGTTCAGGACAGGCGGGTGGGGAAAAACTGTTTTTT.

There are many counts of this clonotype. The J gene is TRBJ1-1, the V gene TRBV12-3 or TRBV12-4; unclear D gene. The CDR3 loop spans 13 amino acids. Deletions cut 7 bases from V and 4 bases from J, with 13 bases between. The CDR3 sequence: CASTFNRATEAFF. The DNA of the CDR3 is TGTGCCAGCACCTTTAATCGGGCCACTGAAGCTTTCTTT.

A few counts support this clonotype. The chain combines TRBV27 with TRBJ2-7, with unresolved D. The CDR3 length is 14 residues. V lost 5 bases, J lost 1 base, and 12 bases lay in between. Germline lookup yields CDR1 MNHEY and CDR2 SMNVEV (reference sequence). The CDR3 reads CASSPLFVSYEQYF. The CDR3 DNA is TGTGCCAGCAGTCCCCTTTTCGTTTCCTACGAGCAGTACTTC.

On this clonotype itself: Germline and junction disagree at one end, which may indicate a read error. The rearrangement joins TRBV5-4 to TRBJ2-5, with D maybe TRBD2 (6 bases). CDR1 is SGHNT, CDR2 YYREEE, per germline (reference sequence). The CDR3 loop spans 15 amino acids. In nucleotides, the CDR3 is TGCGCCAGCAGCCTGGGCGGGGCCCCTCAAGAGACCCAGTACTTC. It yields the protein CASSLGGAPQETQYF.

This clonotype showed up just a few times. This chain joins TRBV10-3 and TRBJ1-1, with 12 bases aligning to TRBD1. The CDR3 is 18 amino acids. CDR1 and CDR2 from the germline V gene are ENHRY and SYGVKD. The V segment lost 0 bases and the J segment 1 base; nucleotides outside the gene matches: 6. The CDR3, as DNA: TGTGCCATCAGTGAGTCCTCCCGGGACAGGGGGCCGAACACTGAAGCTTTCTTT. It yields the protein CAISESSRDRGPNTEAFF.

The V gene is TRBV20-1, the J gene TRBJ2-7, with 13 bases fitting TRBD2. From germline, CDR1 is DFQATT and CDR2 SNEGSKA (reference sequence). The CDR3 loop spans 14 amino acids. The V segment lost 6 bases and the J segment 2 bases; nucleotides outside the gene matches: 4. Here the CDR3 DNA reads TGCAGTGCGCCTACTAGCGGGAGGGCCTACGAGCAGTACTTC. It encodes CSAPTSGRAYEQYF.

CDR3 sequence: CASSNPAGTESSYEQYF. In DNA form, the CDR3 reads TGTGCCAGCAGTAACCCCGCCGGGACCGAGAGCTCCTACGAGCAGTACTTC. The V call is TRBV12-3 or TRBV12-4, the J call TRBJ2-7, with D perhaps assigned TRBD1 or TRBD2 (5 bases each). V was trimmed by 5 bases and J by 0 bases, leaving 20 bases between them. The CDR3 contains 17 residues.

The chain couples TRBV4-1 to TRBJ2-7; 13 positions agree with TRBD2. This CDR3 is built from 15 residues. Per germline, CDR1 MGHRA and CDR2 YSYEKL. V gave up 4 bases and J gave up 8 bases; unmatched junction bases: 8. The CDR3 nucleotides are TGCGCCAGCAGCCCAGGGACTAGCGGGACCCAGAAGCAGTACTTC. Translated: CASSPGTSGTQKQYF.

Regarding this clonotype: A read error may explain this, as a much larger clone is one base away. V and J are TRBV20-1 and TRBJ2-3; D may correspond to TRBD1 or TRBD2 (7 bases each). The CDR3 has 14 amino acids. The germline V gene encodes CDR1 DFQATT and CDR2 SNEGSKA (reference sequence). With 1 base removed from V and 8 bases from J, the gap between germline ends came to 16 bases. The CDR3 spells CSARVAGGEGTQYF. The CDR3 DNA reads TGCAGTGCTAGAGTGGCAGGGGGGGAGGGTACGCAGTATTTT.

This clonotype has ten or more counts. The genes are TRBV30 and TRBJ2-7; D call uncertain. Germline values: CDR1 GTSNPN, CDR2 SVGIG (reference sequence). This CDR3 is built from 13 residues. V was shortened by 0 bases and J by 3 bases, with 9 bases between the two germline ends. The DNA of the CDR3 is TGTGCCTGGAGTGTAAGACCGAACTACGAGCAGTACTTC. Translation gives CAWSVRPNYEQYF.

In this sample, this clonotype turned up a few times. The chain joins TRBV18 to TRBJ1-1, with 9 bases that match TRBD1. V dropped 5 bases and J dropped 3; count of bases not matched to a gene: 16. Germline V gene data show CDR1 as KGHSH and CDR2 as LQKENI. The CDR3 contains 18 residues. The CDR3 spells CASSLIPGQGDWDTEAFF. CDR3 DNA: TGTGCCAGCTCATTAATTCCGGGACAGGGAGACTGGGACACTGAAGCTTTCTTT.